This TCR beta chain stems from a study of PD-L1 blockade in urothelial cancer. Study in general: The study started patients on atezolizumab around 2014, giving 1,200 mg intravenously every 3 weeks. Researchers found blood samples held a median of approximately 150,000 T cells. The analyses of blood took place 3 weeks (second dose) and 6 weeks after treatment start. Overall study findings and caveats: A pretreatment blood TCR clonality that fell below the median predicted better progression-free and overall survival.

Trimming took off 5 bases at V and 1 base at J, with 11 bases between the two ends. The length of the CDR3 is 14 residues. In germline, CDR1 is SGHTA, CDR2 FQGNSA. Of note for this clone: Its antigen is still unknown.

Sequenced by immunoSEQ multiplex PCR; TCRdb stores in-frame clones only, minus some. The repertoire consists of about 49,000 clones, with 60% to 85% occurring once and the leading ten covering more than 9%. Time point: pretreatment peripheral blood. V usage is TRBV7-2 and J usage is TRBJ1-1; tentatively, D is TRBD1 (6 bases). The receptor's source is a man in his 70s with urothelial cancer. The specimen comprised PBMCs, sampled around atezolizumab (anti-PD-L1) treatment. CDR3 nucleotides: TGTGCCAGCAGCCCGCAGGGGACGAACACTGAAGCTTTCTTT. Translating gives CASSPQGTNTEAFF.